This T cell receptor beta chain was documented in a study of blood T cell repertoires in COVID-19 (dated by TCRdb to the early 2020s). Study-level background: Samples covering the acute and convalescent phases of COVID-19 were provided by collaborators in the United States, Italy and Spain. The samples were drawn from two sources: the first 160 participants of the ongoing ImmuneRACE study, and 1,254 subjects contributed by 6 global collaborators. The material from the prospective study consisted of cDNA or gDNA derived from T cells, B-cell-depleted T cells, or PBMCs. Where HLA class I and class II types were available, the types were taken from metadata supplied by the sample provider, not from assay-based typing. The repertoires were released in a freely available public database intended as a resource for research on the immune response to SARS-CoV-2. The dataset comprised deeply sampled blood TCRbeta repertoires from subjects exposed to, actively infected with, or recovered from COVID-19. Nearly every sample came with metadata listing a de-identified subject ID, COVID-19 status, age in years and sex. Broader findings and caveats from the paper: Clinical and demographic metadata were provided uncurated, with the amount varying by source and participant.

About this clone itself: The antigen this receptor binds is unknown. Base-call qualities are not available, and no considerably larger clone is one nucleotide away.

V lost 4 bases and J lost 1 base, and the count of bases not matched to a germline gene is 5. The germline V gene gives CDR1 as LGHNA and CDR2 as YSLEER. From cysteine to phenylalanine, the CDR3 is 18 amino acids long. Only CDR3 DNA remains: 54 bases, in frame from the first base. Collaborating institutions collected whole blood in K2EDTA tubes following their own protocols. Collaborator samples were shipped for TCRbeta analysis as frozen whole blood, isolated PBMCs, or DNA extracted from either sample type. The immunoSEQ Assay, a bias-controlled multiplex PCR, was used to amplify TCRbeta CDR3 regions from genomic DNA. Per the authors' processing: The number of nucleated cells in each sample was estimated from the amplification of reference gene primers within the assay. To quantify the absolute abundance of each unique TCRbeta CDR3 rearrangement, sequence reads were collapsed and filtered. For each sample, productive Simpson clonality was calculated by taking the square root of Simpson's diversity index across productive rearrangements. Not all clones reach the TCRdb copy of this immuneACCESS table, which keeps in-frame sequences only. Checked studies attribute under half of the gap to unresolved V genes and leave the rest unexplained. The V and J calls and clone size are taken from that table; D and trimming were inferred from the DNA. For this sample there are 85,000 to 130,000 clones; around nine tenths appear just once. The ten biggest clones cover roughly 5% of the sample.

The receptor's source is a human donor in a cohort sampled during active COVID-19. The chain is assembled from TRBV4-3 and TRBJ2-1, and TRBD2 matches 15 of the central bases. The sample consisted of peripheral blood. CDR3 reads: CASSPGLAGGVSYNEQFF. At the DNA level, the sequence is TGCGCCAGCAGCCCCGGACTAGCGGGGGGGGTATCCTACAATGAGCAGTTCTTC.